The 30 T cell receptor beta chains in this list originate from one sample, sequenced in a study of PD-1 blockade in mismatch repair-deficient tumors. Data came from immunoSEQ multiplex PCR; TCRdb stores just in-frame clones and leaves some out. The table shows roughly 130,000 clones, with about nine tenths occurring only once. Here the sequenced sample was peripheral blood, taken about 17 months after starting pembrolizumab. The receptors shown here come from an adult with mismatch repair-deficient cancer.

This clone showed up just a few times. The gene calls are TRBV27 and TRBJ2-7; 8 nucleotides agree with TRBD2. J gave up 6 bases and V 5 bases, and 6 bases lay outside the gene matches. CDR3 length: 13 residues. CDR1 MNHEY and CDR2 SMNVEV come from the germline V gene (reference sequence). CDR3 amino acids: CASSTGTSGEQYF. The DNA of the CDR3 is TGTGCCAGCAGTACTGGGACTAGTGGCGAGCAGTACTTC.

The V call is TRBV6-4, the J call TRBJ2-1, with D perhaps TRBD2 (6 bases). V was cut by 4 bases and J by 9 bases, with 19 bases left in between. Per germline, CDR1 MRHNA and CDR2 SNTAGT. This CDR3 is 15 amino acids long. The CDR3 nucleotides are TGTGCCAGCAGTGCGGGACGGGAGAGTGCGGCTGAGCAGTTCTTC. It encodes CASSAGRESAAEQFF.

CDR3 region: CAGGAGTGSYEQYF. As DNA, the CDR3 is TGTGCCGGAGGAGCCGGGACGGGATCCTACGAGCAGTACTTC. The chain employs TRBV6-1 and TRBJ2-7, with D possibly being TRBD1 or TRBD2 (5 bases each). V shed 11 bases and J shed 1 base, with 18 bases lying between them. The CDR3 totals 14 residues. Germline CDR1 MNHNS, CDR2 SASEGT.

The rearrangement links TRBV5-1 to TRBJ2-3; 7 nucleotides match TRBD2. CDR3 length equals 15 residues. V dropped 7 bases and J dropped 2; count of bases not matched to a gene: 10. CDR1 is SGHRS and CDR2 is YFSETQ in the germline V gene. The CDR3 loop is CASQGEGLPTDTQYF. The CDR3 nucleotides read TGCGCCAGCCAAGGGGAGGGACTGCCCACAGATACGCAGTATTTT. Complete variable domain (other parts from reference TRBV5-1 and TRBJ2-3): KAGVTQTPRYLIKTRGQQVTLSCSPISGHRSVSWYQQTPGQGLQFLFEYFSETQRNKGNFPGRFSGRQFSNSRSEMNVSTLELGDSALYLCASQGEGLPTDTQYFGPGTRLTVL.

The chain recombines TRBV4-1 with TRBJ1-2; 10 bases match TRBD1. Trimming cost V 4 bases and J 5 bases; bases outside gene matches: 10. This CDR3 comprises 16 residues. Germline V gives CDR1 MGHRA, CDR2 YSYEKL. CDR3 loop: CASSRDRGLASYGYTF. The CDR3 DNA is TGCGCCAGCAGCCGCGACAGGGGGCTCGCGTCTTATGGCTACACCTTC.

V and J are TRBV29-1 and TRBJ1-4; TRBD1 matches 10 bases. V shed 5 bases and J 7 bases; nucleotides not matched to a gene: 4. Germline loops: CDR1 SQVTM, CDR2 ANQGSEA. The CDR3 contains 13 residues. The CDR3 sequence: CSVRDRGSEKLFF. CDR3 sequence (DNA): TGCAGCGTTAGGGACAGGGGTAGTGAAAAACTGTTTTTT.

The J gene is TRBJ2-7, the V gene TRBV7-2, with 14 bases identical to TRBD2. CDR1 is SGHTA, CDR2 FQGNSA, per germline. V shed 3 bases, J shed 2 bases, and the junction held 0 bases outside the gene matches. The CDR3 loop spans 15 amino acids. CDR3 loop: CASSLTSGRAYEQYF. CDR3 coding DNA: TGTGCCAGCAGCTTGACTAGCGGGAGGGCCTACGAGCAGTACTTC.

V gene TRBV4-3 combines with J gene TRBJ2-7; no clear D. Trimming shortened V by 1 base and J by 6 bases, and 7 bases separated the two germline ends. Germline V CDR1 and CDR2: LGHNA, YSLEER. CDR3 length: 12 amino acids. The DNA of the CDR3 is TGCGCCAGCAGCCAAGTCGTCTTCGAGCAGTACTTC. Translated: CASSQVVFEQYF.

V usage is TRBV27 and J usage is TRBJ2-1; D is uncertain. V shed 3 bases and J shed 6 bases, with 9 bases lying between them. The CDR3 sequence is 13 residues long. Germline V gene data show CDR1 as MNHEY and CDR2 as SMNVEV (reference sequence). The CDR3 here is CASSFALRNEQFF. The CDR3 DNA is TGTGCCAGCAGTTTTGCCCTTCGCAATGAGCAGTTCTTC.

This chain joins TRBV6-5 and TRBJ2-3; D gene uncertain. Per the germline V gene, CDR1 is MNHEY and CDR2 is SVGAGI. V was trimmed by 6 bases and J by 2 bases, leaving 15 bases between them. The CDR3 covers 15 residues. CDR3 in amino acids: CASSPGLGPTDTQYF. CDR3 nucleotide sequence: TGTGCCAGCAGCCCCGGGTTAGGCCCCACAGATACGCAGTATTTT.

The genes are TRBV5-1 and TRBJ2-5; D unresolved. This CDR3 region has 15 residues. V was shortened by 2 bases and J by 4 bases, with 15 bases between the two germline ends. The V gene's germline CDR1 is SGHRS and CDR2 YFSETQ. The CDR3 reads CASSFGPAKGETQYF. DNA for the CDR3: TGCGCCAGCAGCTTCGGACCGGCGAAGGGAGAGACCCAGTACTTC.

The chain carries TRBV6-6 and TRBJ2-1; D gene unclear. Germline loops: CDR1 MNHNY, CDR2 SVGAGI (reference sequence). CDR3 length equals 15 residues. Trimming cost V 5 bases and J 7 bases, with 18 bases left between them. CDR3 sequence: CASSPFRVYNNEQFF. The CDR3 DNA sequence: TGTGCCAGCAGTCCGTTCCGGGTATACAATAATGAGCAGTTCTTC.

This CDR3 reads CASSQVQGTAGNEQFF. The CDR3 DNA sequence: TGTGCCAGCAGCCAAGTCCAAGGGACCGCGGGTAATGAGCAGTTCTTC. This chain links TRBV7-9 with TRBJ2-1; either TRBD1 or TRBD2 may fit D (5 bases each). V was trimmed by 5 bases and J by 7 bases, leaving 21 bases between them. The CDR3 loop spans 16 amino acids. The germline V gene encodes CDR1 SEHNR and CDR2 FQNEAQ (reference sequence). The whole variable domain, filled in from reference TRBV7-9 and TRBJ2-1, reads DTGVSQNPRHKITKRGQNVTFRCDPISEHNRLYWYRQTLGQGPEFLTYFQNEAQLEKSRLLSDRFSAERPKGSFSTLEIQRTEQGDSAMYLCASSQVQGTAGNEQFFGPGTRLTVL.

The chain uses TRBV27 and TRBJ2-7, with a tentative D call TRBD2 (5 bases). CDR1 MNHEY and CDR2 SMNVEV come from the germline V gene (reference sequence). Trimming took off 6 bases at V and 2 bases at J, with 11 bases between the two ends. The CDR3 sequence is 13 residues long. The CDR3 sequence: CASSRGLTYEQYF. The DNA of the CDR3 is TGTGCCAGCAGCCGAGGACTGACCTACGAGCAGTACTTC.

Written as DNA, the CDR3 is TGCGCCAGCAGTGAGGATGGGGACAGGGGCACAGATACGCAGTATTTT. It translates to CASSEDGDRGTDTQYF. The V gene is TRBV10-1, the J gene TRBJ2-3; 9 bases are shared with TRBD1. CDR3 length: 16 amino acids. J lost 1 base, V lost 2 bases, and 4 bases had no gene match. Germline CDR1 and CDR2: WNHNN and SYGVQD (reference sequence).

The chain recombines TRBV29-1 with TRBJ2-5; perhaps TRBD2 as D (6 bases). Germline V gives CDR1 SQVTM, CDR2 ANQGSEA. The V gene lost 4 bases and the J gene lost 7 bases, with 16 bases spanning the gap. The CDR3 extends over 13 amino acids. The CDR3 nucleotides are TGCAGCGTTGCGGAGGGATTATTTGGGACCCAGTACTTC. Its translation is CSVAEGLFGTQYF.

V and J are TRBV5-8 and TRBJ2-1; D uncertain. V shed 0 bases and J shed 4 bases, with 8 bases lying between them. From germline, CDR1 is SGHTS and CDR2 YDEGEE. The CDR3 runs to 14 residues. This CDR3 is CASSLGRIYNEQFF. CDR3 DNA sequence: TGTGCCAGCAGCTTGGGAAGGATATACAATGAGCAGTTCTTC.

The rearrangement links TRBV19 to TRBJ2-5; possible D gene TRBD2, 6 bases. This CDR3 is built from 16 residues. V gave up 5 bases and J gave up 4 bases, with 20 bases separating them. Per germline, CDR1 LNHDA and CDR2 SQIVND (reference sequence). As DNA, the CDR3 is TGTGCCAGTAGTCACATTGAGGGACGGAGGGGAGAGACCCAGTACTTC. Amino acids: CASSHIEGRRGETQYF.

The gene calls are TRBV7-9 and TRBJ2-7, with D perhaps TRBD1 (6 bases). The CDR3 has 12 amino acids. Germline lookup yields CDR1 SEHNR and CDR2 FQNEAQ (reference sequence). V dropped 4 bases and J dropped 7 bases, with 11 bases sitting between them. CDR3 sequence reads: CASSSIDREQYF. DNA of the CDR3: TGTGCCAGCAGCTCCATCGACAGGGAGCAGTACTTC.

The chain has TRBV5-1 and TRBJ1-1; the D gene is possibly TRBD1 (5 bases). The V and J ends lost 4 bases and 4 bases respectively, with 11 bases between them. Looked up from germline, CDR1 is SGHRS and CDR2 is YFSETQ. The CDR3 runs 13 residues. The CDR3 region has the DNA TGCGCCAGCAGCGGCGGGGGTGGCACTGAAGCTTTCTTT. Translation: CASSGGGGTEAFF. Using reference TRBV5-1 and TRBJ1-1 for the parts outside the CDR3, the full variable domain is KAGVTQTPRYLIKTRGQQVTLSCSPISGHRSVSWYQQTPGQGLQFLFEYFSETQRNKGNFPGRFSGRQFSNSRSEMNVSTLELGDSALYLCASSGGGGTEAFFGQGTRLTVV.

CDR3 sequence (DNA): TGTGCCAGCAGTTACAATAGTGGGGCCGACACCATATATTTT. Translating it yields CASSYNSGADTIYF. The chain has TRBV6-5 and TRBJ1-3; the D gene is possibly TRBD1 (5 bases). Germline V lookup: CDR1 MNHEY, CDR2 SVGAGI. Trimming left V 2 bases short and J 8 bases short, with 13 bases between. The CDR3 runs 14 residues.

The V gene is TRBV19, the J gene TRBJ1-1; D uncertain. Germline CDR1 LNHDA, CDR2 SQIVND (reference sequence). The CDR3 is 13 amino acids. Trimming removed 3 bases at V and 0 bases at J, with 5 bases between. CDR3 sequence: CASSMAVNTEAFF. In DNA form, the CDR3 reads TGTGCCAGTAGTATGGCCGTGAACACTGAAGCTTTCTTT. The entire variable domain, with the rest obtained from reference TRBV19 and TRBJ1-1, is as follows: DGGITQSPKYLFRKEGQNVTLSCEQNLNHDAMYWYRQDPGQGLRLIYYSQIVNDFQKGDIAEGYSVSREKKESFPLTVTSAQKNPTAFYLCASSMAVNTEAFFGQGTRLTVV.

The chain couples TRBV30 to TRBJ2-7, with 9 bases identical to TRBD2. V dropped 1 base and J dropped 3; count of bases not matched to a gene: 13. Per germline, CDR1 GTSNPN and CDR2 SVGIG (reference sequence). The CDR3 covers 17 residues. The CDR3 DNA sequence: TGTGCCTGGAGTGGACCCCGGGTAGCGGGAGTCTTCTACGAGCAGTACTTC. Translating gives CAWSGPRVAGVFYEQYF.

This clone was recorded only once. The chain employs TRBV27 and TRBJ1-5, with 9 bases matching TRBD1. The CDR3 spans 13 residues. Trimming at V came to 5 bases and at J to 10 bases, leaving 6 bases not matched to a gene. In germline, CDR1 is MNHEY, CDR2 SMNVEV (reference sequence). The CDR3 nucleotides are TGTGCCAGCAGTATGGACAGGGGAGACCCCCAGCATTTT. It is translated as CASSMDRGDPQHF.

The V and J genes are TRBV27 and TRBJ2-3, with D possibly TRBD1 on 6 matching bases. Germline values: CDR1 MNHEY, CDR2 SMNVEV (reference sequence). This CDR3 comprises 12 residues. The germline V and J ends were trimmed by 4 bases and 8 bases, with 10 bases remaining between them. CDR3 protein: CASSSPDSTQYF. In DNA form, the CDR3 reads TGTGCCAGCAGTTCCCCGGACAGTACGCAGTATTTT.

The V call is TRBV10-1, the J call TRBJ2-5, with 9 positions matching TRBD1. The CDR3 is made up of 16 amino acids. J was trimmed by 4 bases and V by 6 bases; bases with no gene match: 12. Germline assignment: CDR1 WNHNN and CDR2 SYGVQD (reference sequence). The CDR3 here is CASRTWDRELGETQYF. The CDR3 bases are TGCGCCAGCAGGACCTGGGACAGGGAGTTGGGAGAGACCCAGTACTTC.

CDR3 DNA: TGTGCCAGCAGTTTAGGTTACACAGATACGCAGTATTTT. Translation gives CASSLGYTDTQYF. V gene TRBV28 combines with J gene TRBJ2-3; D call uncertain. V was clipped by 2 bases and J by 2 bases, with 5 bases between them. Germline V CDR1 and CDR2: MDHEN, SYDVKM. The length of the CDR3 is 13 residues.

The chain employs TRBV9 and TRBJ2-7; tentative D call: TRBD2 (6 bases). Deletions cut 0 bases from V and 4 bases from J, with 14 bases between. CDR1 and CDR2 (germline): SGDLS, YYNGEE. The CDR3 consists of 15 residues. This CDR3 is CASSVGAGGGYEQYF. The CDR3 DNA follows: TGTGCCAGCAGCGTAGGGGCTGGCGGAGGGTACGAGCAGTACTTC.

The chain employs TRBV7-9 and TRBJ1-1; D is possibly TRBD1 (5 bases). Per the germline V gene, CDR1 is SEHNR and CDR2 is FQNEAQ (reference sequence). Trimming took 4 bases from V and 1 from J, leaving 10 bases between them. The CDR3 is 14 residues long. The CDR3 loop reads CASSSGTTNTEAFF. DNA for the CDR3: TGTGCCAGCAGCTCCGGGACGACGAACACTGAAGCTTTCTTT.

In DNA form, the CDR3 reads TGTGCCAGCAGTTCAGATGGTAGCGGGGGAGCCTACAATGAGCAGTTCTTC. This sequence encodes CASSSDGSGGAYNEQFF. The chain couples TRBV11-3 to TRBJ2-1; 9 positions match TRBD2. Trimming at V came to 6 bases and at J to 2 bases, leaving 11 bases not matched to a gene. Germline V gene data show CDR1 as SGHNT and CDR2 as YENEEA. The CDR3 runs to 17 residues.